Listed below are T cell receptor beta chains from one sample, sequenced in a study of identical twins. One entry per CDR3 protein, called by TCRdb with MiXCR from the 5' RACE reads. The sample consists of hundreds of thousands of distinct CDR3 sequences, about 18% of them appearing once. The same sample was also studied in work on T cells expressing NK-cell markers.

Material for sequencing was PBMCs. The receptor source for this set is a woman aged 18-29 years in good health. The CDR3 runs from the conserved cysteine through the conserved F or W. A D gene is named only where the DNA matches it firmly. The listing skips clone size in some rows; elsewhere it reads once, few, many or a size class.

CASSGGDRADYEQYF	TGTGCCAGCAGCGGGGGGGACAGGGCCGACTACGAGCAGTACTTC	TRBD1	TRBV4-2	TRBJ2-7	.	15
CAISVGQGHEQYF	TGTGCCATCAGTGTTGGACAGGGGCACGAGCAGTACTTC	TRBD1	TRBV10-3	TRBJ2-7	few	13
CASSLLRGEGTQYF	TGTGCCAGCAGCCTCCTCAGGGGGGAAGGGACGCAGTATTTT	.	TRBV7-9	TRBJ2-3	few	14
CASSLALAGQYF	TGTGCCAGCAGCTTAGCACTTGCAGGCCAGTACTTC	.	TRBV5-6	TRBJ2-5	few	12
CASSVGQVENTIYF	TGTGCCAGCAGCGTAGGACAGGTGGAAAACACCATATATTTT	.	TRBV9	TRBJ1-3	.	14
CASSLVVAATNEKLFF	TGTGCCAGCAGCTTAGTGGTGGCCGCAACTAATGAAAAACTGTTTTTT	.	TRBV11-2	TRBJ1-4	few	16
CSVEDNWGQEQYF	TGCAGCGTTGAAGATAATTGGGGGCAAGAGCAGTACTTC	.	TRBV29-1	TRBJ2-7	.	13
CSVEELGQDINEQFF	TGCAGCGTTGAAGAATTAGGACAGGATATCAATGAGCAGTTCTTC	TRBD1	TRBV29-1	TRBJ2-1	.	15
CASSWSGTATYEQYF	TGCGCCAGCAGCTGGTCCGGGACAGCCACCTACGAGCAGTACTTC	TRBD1	TRBV5-1	TRBJ2-7	few	15
CASTTHTSGNNEQFF	TGTGCCAGCACAACCCACACTAGCGGGAACAATGAGCAGTTCTTC	TRBD2	TRBV11-3	TRBJ2-1	few	15
CASSSGGREQPQHF	TGTGCCAGCAGTTCAGGGGGCCGGGAGCAGCCCCAGCATTTT	TRBD1	TRBV2	TRBJ1-5	.	14
CASSSRVSGYTF	TGTGCCAGCTCATCTAGGGTGAGCGGCTACACCTTC	.	TRBV18	TRBJ1-2	few	12
CASSLYPLREPTYEQYF	TGTGCCAGCAGCTTATACCCCCTAAGAGAACCTACCTACGAGCAGTACTTC	.	TRBV13	TRBJ2-7	.	17
CASSQQVKNTEAFF	TGTGCCAGCAGCCAGCAGGTGAAGAACACTGAAGCTTTCTTT	.	TRBV14	TRBJ1-1	many	14
CSAGDRASQYF	TGCAGTGCGGGGGACAGGGCCTCGCAGTATTTT	TRBD1	TRBV20-1	TRBJ2-3	.	11
CASSLSPLSPEPQHF	TGTGCCAGCAGCTTGAGTCCTTTAAGTCCGGAGCCCCAGCATTTT	.	TRBV5-6	TRBJ1-5	.	15
CASSLLGTRGSMEQFF	TGTGCCAGCAGCTTGTTAGGGACACGTGGGTCAATGGAGCAGTTCTTC	.	TRBV5-6	TRBJ2-1	.	16
CASSMDRGLRDTQYF	TGCGCCAGCAGCATGGACAGGGGGCTTAGAGATACGCAGTATTTT	TRBD1	TRBV5-1	TRBJ2-3	few	15
CASSLAEQSTKNIQYF	TGTGCCAGCAGCTTAGCCGAGCAGAGCACCAAAAACATTCAGTACTTC	.	TRBV7-9	TRBJ2-4	.	16
CSVAETALEAFF	TGCAGCGTTGCCGAGACGGCCCTTGAAGCTTTCTTT	.	TRBV29-1	TRBJ1-1	.	12
CASTSARDRYTTNEKLFF	TGTGCCAGCACCAGTGCTCGGGACAGATATACAACTAATGAAAAACTGTTTTTT	TRBD1	TRBV6-1	TRBJ1-4	few	18
CASSADPTYYEQYF	TGTGCCAGCAGTGCCGATCCGACCTACTACGAGCAGTACTTC	.	TRBV27	TRBJ2-7	.	14
CATSRDRAGNQPQHF	TGTGCCACCAGCAGGGACAGGGCGGGCAATCAGCCCCAGCATTTT	TRBD1	TRBV15	TRBJ1-5	.	15
CASSEWTVSNQPQHF	TGTGCCAGCAGTGAATGGACAGTTAGCAATCAGCCCCAGCATTTT	.	TRBV6-1	TRBJ1-5	few	15
CASSTYSGRVSYEQYF	TGTGCCAGCAGCACCTATAGCGGGAGGGTCTCCTACGAGCAGTACTTC	TRBD2	TRBV7-9	TRBJ2-7	many	16
CASSLVLRRDTDTQYF	TGTGCCAGCAGCTTAGTCCTCAGGCGGGACACAGATACGCAGTATTTT	.	TRBV7-2	TRBJ2-3	few	16
CASINFAGEQYF	TGTGCCAGCATCAACTTCGCAGGCGAGCAGTACTTC	.	TRBV12-3/TRBV12-4	TRBJ2-7	.	12
CSVGLAASYEQYF	TGCAGCGTGGGACTAGCGGCTTCCTACGAGCAGTACTTC	TRBD2	TRBV29-1	TRBJ2-7	.	13
CASSLGQGIVHEQFF	TGTGCCAGCAGCCTAGGACAGGGAATCGTCCATGAGCAGTTCTTC	TRBD1	TRBV6-1	TRBJ2-1	few	15
CATSGEGTEPNQPQHF	TGTGCCACCAGCGGAGAGGGGACAGAGCCCAATCAGCCCCAGCATTTT	TRBD1	TRBV15	TRBJ1-5	.	16
CASSLMGSDTQYF	TGTGCCAGCAGTTTGATGGGATCCGATACGCAGTATTTT	.	TRBV12-3/TRBV12-4	TRBJ2-3	many	13
CASSLEGVEQYF	TGTGCCAGCAGCCTCGAAGGCGTCGAGCAGTACTTC	.	TRBV12-3/TRBV12-4	TRBJ2-7	few	12
CSAGILTGTSYEQYF	TGCAGTGCTGGGATACTGACAGGGACCTCCTACGAGCAGTACTTC	TRBD1	TRBV20-1	TRBJ2-7	many	15
CASSLGRGLSSHNEQFF	TGTGCCAGCAGCTTGGGTCGGGGGCTCAGCTCCCACAATGAGCAGTTCTTC	.	TRBV5-5	TRBJ2-1	.	17
CASSLGQFRGQYF	TGTGCCAGCAGCCTCGGACAGTTCAGAGGGCAGTACTTC	.	TRBV12-3/TRBV12-4	TRBJ2-7	.	13
CASSMGRAFEQYF	TGTGCCAGCAGCATGGGACGGGCCTTCGAGCAGTACTTC	.	TRBV12-3/TRBV12-4	TRBJ2-7	.	13
CASSPRSGRMTYEQYF	TGTGCCAGCAGCCCAAGGAGCGGAAGGATGACCTACGAGCAGTACTTC	.	TRBV27	TRBJ2-7	.	16
CASSQRDRGFNEQFF	TGTGCCAGCAGCCAACGCGACAGGGGATTCAATGAGCAGTTCTTC	TRBD1	TRBV3-1	TRBJ2-1	many	15
CASSLATAAIYYEQYF	TGTGCCAGCAGCTTAGCCACTGCAGCTATCTACTACGAGCAGTACTTC	.	TRBV11-2	TRBJ2-7	few	16
CASTRGLARSQETQYF	TGTGCCAGCACCCGAGGACTAGCGCGATCTCAAGAGACCCAGTACTTC	TRBD2	TRBV6-1	TRBJ2-5	.	16
CASSSTGTGVTYEQYF	TGTGCCAGCAGTTCAACCGGGACAGGGGTCACCTACGAGCAGTACTTC	TRBD1	TRBV12-3/TRBV12-4	TRBJ2-7	few	16
CSSGQGATEAFF	TGCAGCTCCGGACAGGGTGCCACTGAAGCTTTCTTT	TRBD1	TRBV29-1	TRBJ1-1	many	12
CAISEGQGNQPQHF	TGTGCCATCAGTGAGGGACAGGGTAATCAGCCCCAGCATTTT	TRBD1	TRBV10-3	TRBJ1-5	.	14
CASSPDTRYEQYF	TGTGCCAGCAGCCCCGATACTCGCTACGAGCAGTACTTC	.	TRBV9	TRBJ2-7	.	13
CASSPRTGRATGELFF	TGTGCCAGCAGCCCACGGACAGGGAGGGCAACCGGGGAGCTGTTTTTT	.	TRBV7-8	TRBJ2-2	.	16
CASSSLSAKVNTIYF	TGCGCCAGCAGCTCCCTTTCAGCGAAGGTGAACACCATATATTTT	.	TRBV5-1	TRBJ1-3	.	15
CSVEGGTGELFF	TGCAGCGTTGAAGGAGGGACCGGGGAGCTGTTTTTT	.	TRBV29-1	TRBJ2-2	.	12
CAISESTSEYTDTQYF	TGTGCCATCAGTGAGTCCACTAGCGAATACACAGATACGCAGTATTTT	TRBD2	TRBV10-3	TRBJ2-3	few	16
CSARDLQGANTGELFF	TGCAGTGCTAGAGATCTACAGGGGGCGAACACCGGGGAGCTGTTTTTT	TRBD1	TRBV20-1	TRBJ2-2	few	16
CATSRDQGRGETQYF	TGTGCCACCAGCAGAGATCAGGGGCGGGGAGAGACCCAGTACTTC	.	TRBV15	TRBJ2-5	once	15
CASSLGVLDTQYF	TGTGCCAGCAGCTTAGGGGTCCTAGATACGCAGTATTTT	.	TRBV7-9	TRBJ2-3	many	13
CSARDRLADRGEKLFF	TGCAGTGCTAGAGATCGATTGGCGGACAGGGGTGAAAAACTGTTTTTT	TRBD1	TRBV20-1	TRBJ1-4	few	16
CASNVMVPAGRDYNEQFF	TGTGCCAGCAATGTAATGGTCCCAGCGGGACGCGACTACAATGAGCAGTTCTTC	TRBD2	TRBV2	TRBJ2-1	.	18
CASSHSSGRDSYNEQFF	TGCGCCAGCAGCCACTCATCCGGACGCGACTCCTACAATGAGCAGTTCTTC	.	TRBV5-1	TRBJ2-1	few	17
CASSNGAADEQYF	TGTGCCAGTAGTAATGGGGCTGCTGACGAGCAGTACTTC	.	TRBV19	TRBJ2-7	few	13
CASSERQNTEAFF	TGTGCCAGCAGTGAACGGCAGAACACTGAAGCTTTCTTT	.	TRBV2	TRBJ1-1	few	13
CASSVGVAGDRNEQFF	TGTGCCAGCAGCGTAGGGGTAGCGGGGGACCGGAATGAGCAGTTCTTC	TRBD2	TRBV9	TRBJ2-1	many	16
CSALGTLAGAANTQYF	TGCAGTGCTCTTGGCACACTAGCGGGGGCGGCGAATACGCAGTATTTT	TRBD2	TRBV20-1	TRBJ2-3	few	16